Described below is a single TCR beta chain sequence and its context. A junction end diverges from the germline sequence, so it may reflect a read error. The CDR3 runs to 15 residues. Germline assignment: CDR1 SEHNR and CDR2 FQNEAQ (reference sequence). Sequencing was done on patients that had shown CD8+CD57+ cell expansion by flow cytometry. There was no therapy given to any patient before the blood sampling took place. This sample is part of a study of CD8+CD57+ T cells in acquired aplastic anemia. Genomic DNA provided the template from which TCR beta VDJ and CDR3 profiles were obtained. TCRdb redid the calling of the reads with MiXCR, one entry per CDR3 protein. The table has about 120,000 distinct CDR3 sequences, roughly 55% seen once.

The TCR comes from a human donor with aplastic anemia. This rearrangement joins TRBV7-9 to TRBJ1-5; D gene ambiguous. Sequencing was done on a sample of sorted CD4+, CD8+, or CD8+CD57+ T cells (not recorded which) from PBMCs. The CDR3 sequence is CAGSSDKEVDQPQHF. CDR3 in DNA: TGTGCCGGCAGCAGCGACAAGGAGGTCGATCAGCCCCAGCATTTT.